Shown below are 2 T cell receptor beta chains from a single sample sequenced in a study of T cell changes during pregnancy in multiple sclerosis. The method was immunoSEQ multiplex PCR; TCRdb's version includes in-frame clones alone and lacks a portion of them. The sample records approximately 89,000 clones, 90% to 95% being singletons. Sequenced material: peripheral blood, taken after pregnancy. Receptors originate from a female donor in good health, enrolled as a control in a pregnancy study.

V usage is TRBV5-1 and J usage is TRBJ2-2; 8 nucleotides align to TRBD2. The trim removed 0 bases at V and 5 bases at J, leaving 9 bases unmatched. Germline V CDR1 and CDR2: SGHRS, YFSETQ. The CDR3 is made up of 17 amino acids. The CDR3 DNA reads as TGCGCCAGCAGCTTGGAACCTCTCGGGGGGGCAACCGGGGAGCTGTTTTTT. Translating it yields CASSLEPLGGATGELFF.

The gene calls are TRBV7-8 and TRBJ1-5; D is perhaps TRBD1 (5 bases). This CDR3 spans 13 amino acids. V gave up 3 bases and J gave up 5 bases, with 8 bases separating them. The germline V gene encodes CDR1 SGHVS and CDR2 FQNEAQ. The chain's CDR3 is CASSLTVDQPQHF. The CDR3 DNA reads TGTGCCAGCAGCTTGACAGTAGATCAGCCCCAGCATTTT. The variable domain in full, with the rest retrieved from reference TRBV7-8 and TRBJ1-5, is GAGVSQSPRYKVAKRGQDVALRCDPISGHVSLFWYQQALGQGPEFLTYFQNEAQLDKSGLPSDRFFAERPEGSVSTLKIQRTQQEDSAVYLCASSLTVDQPQHFGDGTRLSIL.